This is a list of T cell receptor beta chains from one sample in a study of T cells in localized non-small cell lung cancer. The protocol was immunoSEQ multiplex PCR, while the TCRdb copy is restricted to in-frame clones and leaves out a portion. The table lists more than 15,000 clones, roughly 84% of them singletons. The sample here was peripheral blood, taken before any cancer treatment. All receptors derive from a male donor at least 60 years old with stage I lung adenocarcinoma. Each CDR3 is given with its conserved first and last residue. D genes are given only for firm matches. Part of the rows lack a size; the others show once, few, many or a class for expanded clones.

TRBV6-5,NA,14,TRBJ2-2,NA,CASSVTANTGELFF,TGTGCCAGCAGTGTGACAGCGAACACCGGGGAGCTGTTTTTT
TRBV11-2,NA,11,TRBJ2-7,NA,CASSLDYEQYF,TGTGCCAGCAGCTTAGACTACGAGCAGTACTTC
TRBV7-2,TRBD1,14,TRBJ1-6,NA,CASSPQGDNSPLHF,TGTGCCAGCAGCCCCCAGGGGGATAATTCACCCCTCCACTTT
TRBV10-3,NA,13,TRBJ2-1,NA,CAISESDYNEQFF,TGTGCCATCAGTGAGTCGGACTACAATGAGCAGTTCTTC
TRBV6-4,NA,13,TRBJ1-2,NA,CASSESGLGGYTF,TGTGCCAGCAGTGAATCCGGGCTCGGTGGCTACACCTTC
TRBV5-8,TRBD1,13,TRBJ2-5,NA,CASDRDRRETQYF,TGTGCCAGTGACCGGGACAGACGGGAGACCCAGTACTTC
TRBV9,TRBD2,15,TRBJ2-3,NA,CASSVGSGRLDTQYF,TGTGCCAGCAGCGTAGGTAGCGGGAGATTGGATACGCAGTATTTT
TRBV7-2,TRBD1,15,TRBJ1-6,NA,CASSPRTGAESPLHF,TGTGCCAGCAGCCCACGGACAGGGGCAGAATCACCCCTCCACTTT
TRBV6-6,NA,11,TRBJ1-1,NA,CASMWNTEAFF,TGTGCCAGTATGTGGAACACTGAAGCTTTCTTT
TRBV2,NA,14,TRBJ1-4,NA,CASSPNGANEKLFF,TGTGCCAGCAGTCCCAACGGGGCTAATGAAAAACTGTTTTTT
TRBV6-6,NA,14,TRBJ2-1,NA,CASSYSIRGDEQFF,TGTGCCAGCAGTTACTCGATTCGGGGCGATGAGCAGTTCTTC
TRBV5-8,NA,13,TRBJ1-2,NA,CASSRTVVYGYTF,TGTGCCAGCAGCCGGACAGTCGTCTATGGCTACACCTTC
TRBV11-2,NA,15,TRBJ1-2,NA,CASTPEPQPNYGYTF,TGTGCCAGCACCCCCGAACCTCAGCCTAACTATGGCTACACCTTC
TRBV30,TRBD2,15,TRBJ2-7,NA,CAWSLAGLASYEQYF,TGTGCCTGGAGTTTGGCGGGACTAGCTTCCTACGAGCAGTACTTC
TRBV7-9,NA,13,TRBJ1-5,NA,CASSQGWNQPQHF,TGTGCCAGCAGCCAAGGGTGGAATCAGCCCCAGCATTTT
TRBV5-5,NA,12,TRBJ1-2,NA,CASRIVGYGYTF,TGTGCCAGCAGAATCGTCGGCTATGGCTACACCTTC
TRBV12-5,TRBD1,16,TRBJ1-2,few,CASGPGQAILGYGYTF,TGTGCTAGTGGTCCCGGACAGGCCATACTAGGCTATGGCTACACCTTC
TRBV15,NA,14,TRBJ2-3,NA,CATSREQVTDTQYF,TGTGCCACCAGCAGAGAGCAGGTGACAGATACGCAGTATTTT
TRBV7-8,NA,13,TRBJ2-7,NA,CASSLGNQGEQYF,TGTGCCAGCAGCCTCGGAAATCAGGGGGAGCAGTACTTC
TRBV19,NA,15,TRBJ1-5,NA,CASLGPVNSNQPQHF,TGTGCCAGTTTGGGTCCAGTTAATAGCAATCAGCCCCAGCATTTT
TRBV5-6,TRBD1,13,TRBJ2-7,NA,CASSDGTDYEQYF,TGTGCCAGCAGCGACGGGACAGACTACGAGCAGTACTTC
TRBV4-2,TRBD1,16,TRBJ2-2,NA,CASRDLGTGDAGELFF,TGTGCCAGTAGGGATCTCGGGACAGGGGATGCCGGGGAGCTGTTTTTT
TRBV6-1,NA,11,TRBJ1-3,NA,CASGVQVTIYF,TGTGCCAGCGGAGTTCAAGTGACCATATATTTT
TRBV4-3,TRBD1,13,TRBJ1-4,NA,CASRRDRNEKLFF,TGCGCCAGCCGACGGGACAGGAATGAAAAACTGTTTTTT
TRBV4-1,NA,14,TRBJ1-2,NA,CASSHEGRSYGYTF,TGCGCCAGCAGCCACGAGGGGAGAAGCTATGGCTACACCTTC
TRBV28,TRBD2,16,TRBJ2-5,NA,CASSSLAGGGQETQYF,TGTGCCAGCAGTTCACTAGCGGGAGGGGGGCAAGAGACCCAGTACTTC
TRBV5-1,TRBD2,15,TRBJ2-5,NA,CASTLWLAGGETQYF,TGCGCCAGCACTCTGTGGCTAGCGGGAGGAGAGACCCAGTACTTC
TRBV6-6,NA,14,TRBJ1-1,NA,CASSYSEGETEAFF,TGTGCCAGCAGTTACTCTGAAGGGGAGACTGAAGCTTTCTTT
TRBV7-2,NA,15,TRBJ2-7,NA,CASSPSASLTYEQYF,TGTGCCAGCAGCCCATCCGCGAGCCTCACCTACGAGCAGTACTTC
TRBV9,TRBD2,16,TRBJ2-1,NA,CASSVAGTSGLAEQFF,TGTGCCAGCAGCGTAGCCGGGACTAGCGGGTTAGCTGAGCAGTTCTTC
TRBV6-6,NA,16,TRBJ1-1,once,CASSYFLLSGNTEAFF,TGTGCCAGCAGTTACTTCCTCCTGTCGGGGAACACTGAAGCTTTCTTT
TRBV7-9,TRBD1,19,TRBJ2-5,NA,CASSPGTAGPEYPKRPQYF,TGTGCCAGCAGCCCCGGGACAGCCGGACCAGAGTACCCCAAGAGACCCCAGTACTTC
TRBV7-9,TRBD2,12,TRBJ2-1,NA,CASSPGLDEQFF,TGTGCCAGCAGCCCGGGACTAGACGAGCAGTTCTTC
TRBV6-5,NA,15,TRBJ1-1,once,CASSRGSFSNTEAFF,TGTGCCAGCAGTCGCGGATCTTTCTCGAACACTGAAGCTTTCTTT
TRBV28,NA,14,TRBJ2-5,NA,CAIQRLGEGETQYF,TGTGCCATCCAACGGTTAGGTGAGGGAGAGACCCAGTACTTC
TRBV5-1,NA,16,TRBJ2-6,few,CASSFVGARGANVLTF,TGCGCCAGCAGCTTTGTGGGGGCGCGGGGGGCCAACGTCCTGACTTTC
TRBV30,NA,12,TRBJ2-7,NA,CAQKDGPYEQYF,TGTGCCCAGAAGGACGGACCCTACGAGCAGTACTTC
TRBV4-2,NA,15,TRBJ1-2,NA,CASSQDLSDNYGYTF,TGTGCCAGCAGCCAAGATCTCTCAGATAACTATGGCTACACCTTC
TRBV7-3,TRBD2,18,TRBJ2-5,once,CASSLPRLAERAGETQYF,TGTGCCAGCAGCCTGCCACGACTAGCGGAAAGGGCGGGGGAGACCCAGTACTTC